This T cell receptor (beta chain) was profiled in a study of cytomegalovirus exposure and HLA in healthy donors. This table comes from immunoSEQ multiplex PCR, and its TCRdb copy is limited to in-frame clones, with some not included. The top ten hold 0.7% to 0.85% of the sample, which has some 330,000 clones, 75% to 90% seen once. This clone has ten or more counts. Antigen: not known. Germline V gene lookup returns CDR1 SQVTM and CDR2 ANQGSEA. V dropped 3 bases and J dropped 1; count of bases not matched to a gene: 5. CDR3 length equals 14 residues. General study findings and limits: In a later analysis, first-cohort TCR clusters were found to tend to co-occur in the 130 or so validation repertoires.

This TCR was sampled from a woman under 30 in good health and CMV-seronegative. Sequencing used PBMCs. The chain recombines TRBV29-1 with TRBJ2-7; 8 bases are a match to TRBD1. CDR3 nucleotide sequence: TGCAGCGTTGATTTAGGACAGGGTTCCTACGAGCAGTACTTC. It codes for CSVDLGQGSYEQYF.